This TCR beta chain comes out of a study of regulatory T cells in long-lasting Graves disease. The J segment lost 7 bases and the V segment lost 0 bases, leaving 5 bases of the junction unmatched. The CDR3 is made up of 16 amino acids. The V gene's germline CDR1 is SGHAT and CDR2 FQNNGV. The table lists this clonotype with many counts. Its antigen is still unknown. Library construction for TCR beta used iRepertoire HTBI primers and Arm-PCR of CDR3 regions. One entry per CDR3 protein, called by TCRdb with MiXCR from the multiplex PCR reads. The repertoire has around 500,000 distinct CDR3 sequences, approximately 16% of them found once; the top ten carry around 25%. Time point reported: newly diagnosed GD, antithyroid drugs for less than 3 months. With RNA extracted from PBMCs as input, the TCR library was made. In each case, Graves' disease was diagnosed per American Thyroid Association guidelines. Findings and caveats of the study: With under 3,500 shared public clonotypes, persistent patients exceeded new patients, who shared roughly 920.

The same specimen was also included in a second study, on T cells in Graves' hyperthyroidism and ophthalmopathy. This second study says: HTBI primers were used for first-round RT-PCR of the TCR CDR3.

The genes are TRBV11-2 and TRBJ2-2, with 10 bases that match TRBD1. The receptor was derived from a woman aged 35-60 years with Graves disease. The sample consisted of peripheral blood mononuclear cells (PBMCs), taken at new diagnosis, from a patient treated with antithyroid drugs. The CDR3 nucleotides read TGTGCCAGCAGCTTAGATAGGACAGGGGGATACGGGGAGCTGTTTTTT. Its protein is CASSLDRTGGYGELFF.